What follows are 24 T cell receptor beta chains derived from one specimen sequenced in a study of shared clonotypes between healthy human individuals. Produced via immunoSEQ multiplex PCR; TCRdb's table is partial and in-frame only. The table records approximately 1,500,000 clones, more than 95% of them present only once. The sequencing sample was made of naive CD4+ T cells sorted from blood. Subset of the sample: CD45RA+ positively selected. These receptors originate from a man under 40 in good health.

The J gene is TRBJ2-1, the V gene TRBV29-1, with D hard to call. In germline, CDR1 is SQVTM, CDR2 ANQGSEA. The CDR3 sequence is 13 residues long. V was cut by 5 bases and J by 3 bases, with 11 bases left in between. The CDR3: CSVMSDDYNEQFF. CDR3 DNA sequence: TGCAGCGTTATGTCAGACGACTACAATGAGCAGTTCTTC.

The chain uses TRBV6-1 and TRBJ1-5; 9 bases agree with TRBD1. V lost 8 bases, J lost 5 bases, and 10 bases stayed unmatched. The germline V gene encodes CDR1 MNHNS and CDR2 SASEGT. The CDR3 consists of 15 residues. The CDR3: CASGSGQGTYQPQHF. The CDR3 bases are TGTGCCAGCGGCAGCGGACAGGGGACTTATCAGCCCCAGCATTTT.

The chain employs TRBV6-5 and TRBJ1-2, with 7 bases matching TRBD1. CDR1 is MNHEY and CDR2 is SVGAGI in the germline V gene. Trimming cost V 5 bases and J 7 bases; bases outside gene matches: 13. This CDR3 contains 15 residues. The CDR3 nucleotides are TGTGCCAGCAGTCGCCCGGGACAGATTTTGGGTGGCTACACCTTC. Protein sequence: CASSRPGQILGGYTF.

The chain couples TRBV28 to TRBJ1-5; 8 bases line up with TRBD1. The CDR3 has 17 amino acids. CDR1 MDHEN and CDR2 SYDVKM come from the germline V gene. V lost 6 bases to trimming and J lost 4 bases; unmatched junction nucleotides: 14. The chain's CDR3 is CASRSYLGGQGNQPQHF. The DNA of the CDR3 is TGTGCCAGCAGGTCCTATCTGGGTGGACAGGGTAATCAGCCCCAGCATTTT.

Only one count was recorded for this clone. This rearrangement joins TRBV7-5 to TRBJ2-7; the table's D call TRBD1 went unverified against the DNA. TRBV7-5 is a pseudogene segment. There are 11 residues in the CDR3. CDR3 nucleotides: TGTGTCAGAAGCAACACGTACGAGCAGTACTTC. It yields the protein CVRSNTYEQYF.

About this clone itself: In the same sample, other DNA sequences code for this CDR3. The V gene is TRBV6-5, the J gene TRBJ1-5; D possibly corresponds to TRBD1 (5 bases). Germline CDR1 MNHEY, CDR2 SVGAGI. This CDR3 region has 13 residues. V was shortened by 0 bases and J by 7 bases, with 7 bases between the two germline ends. The CDR3 nucleotides read TGTGCCAGCAGTTACTCGTGGGGCCAGCCCCAGCATTTT. Translation: CASSYSWGQPQHF.

The genes are TRBV19 and TRBJ1-5; D is uncertain. The CDR3 is 13 amino acids. Germline CDR1 reads LNHDA; CDR2 reads SQIVND (reference sequence). With 5 bases removed from V and 4 bases from J, the gap between germline ends came to 9 bases. The CDR3 region is CASSGRTNQPQHF. CDR3 in DNA: TGTGCCAGTAGTGGACGGACGAATCAGCCCCAGCATTTT.

This chain uses TRBV10-1 with TRBJ2-1; the match to TRBD2 covers 9 bases. Germline assignment: CDR1 WNHNN and CDR2 SYGVQD (reference sequence). There are 17 residues in the CDR3. The junction had 11 bases not matched to a gene; V was cut back by 1 base and J by 7 bases. The DNA of the CDR3 is TGCGCCAGCAGTGAGTTTGCGGGGGGGGTTTTTAATAATGAGCAGTTCTTC. Encoded protein: CASSEFAGGVFNNEQFF.

The CDR3 is CASSEREVNRAFF. The CDR3 nucleotides read TGTGCCAGCAGTGAAAGGGAGGTAAATCGGGCTTTCTTT. J is TRBJ1-1 and V is TRBV2; D is undetermined. V was shortened by 2 bases and J by 11 bases, with 15 bases between the two germline ends. Per the germline V gene, CDR1 is SNHLY and CDR2 is FYNNEI. The CDR3 length is 13 residues.

This clone has a single count. J is TRBJ2-6 and V is TRBV10-3; no firm D call. Trimming took 4 bases from V and 1 from J, leaving 2 bases between them. The CDR3 is 13 amino acids. Per germline, CDR1 ENHRY and CDR2 SYGVKD. This CDR3 reads CAISVSGANVLTF. CDR3 nucleotides: TGTGCCATCAGTGTATCTGGGGCCAACGTCCTGACTTTC.

The chain joins TRBV19 to TRBJ1-5, with a tentative D call TRBD1 (5 bases). The germline V gene has CDR1 LNHDA and CDR2 SQIVND (reference sequence). V was clipped by 5 bases and J by 4 bases, with 12 bases between them. The CDR3 has 14 residues. As DNA, the CDR3 is TGTGCCAGTAGTTCCGGACAAAGGAATCAGCCCCAGCATTTT. Amino acids: CASSSGQRNQPQHF.

In the case of this clone: Other DNA sequences within the sample encode an identical CDR3. This chain uses TRBV18 with TRBJ1-1; no reliable D call. V was cut by 1 base and J by 0 bases, with 6 bases left in between. The CDR3 covers 14 residues. In germline, CDR1 is KGHSH, CDR2 LQKENI. The DNA for the CDR3 is TGTGCCAGCTCACCACTCTCCCTGAACACTGAAGCTTTCTTT. Amino acid sequence: CASSPLSLNTEAFF.

This clone was counted a few times. The V call is TRBV7-6, the J call TRBJ2-1, with 10 bases matching TRBD2. V trimming: 5 bases; J trimming: 9 bases; junction bases outside the gene matches: 13. Germline V gene data show CDR1 as SGHVS and CDR2 as FNYEAQ. The CDR3 spans 16 residues. The CDR3 nucleotides read TGTGCCAGCAGCATTGGTACTAGCGGGATTAAAGGTGAGCAGTTCTTC. It is translated as CASSIGTSGIKGEQFF.

This rearrangement joins TRBV6-6 to TRBJ1-5; D call uncertain. The CDR3 consists of 13 residues. Trimming stripped 6 bases from V and 5 bases from J, with 11 bases between. The germline gives CDR1 MNHNY, CDR2 SVGAGI (reference sequence). The CDR3 protein is CASSRRPHQPQHF. The CDR3 DNA follows: TGTGCCAGCAGCCGACGTCCGCATCAGCCCCAGCATTTT.

The chain has TRBV6-5 and TRBJ1-3, with D perhaps matching TRBD1 (6 bases). Germline V gene lookup returns CDR1 MNHEY and CDR2 SVGAGI. Between the trimmed V and J ends, which lost 6 bases and 2 bases, there was a span of 11 bases. The length of the CDR3 is 14 residues. CDR3 bases: TGTGCCAGCAGCTCCAGGGGTGCTGGAAACACCATATATTTT. Translated, it gives CASSSRGAGNTIYF.

This clone was recorded only once. This chain connects TRBV9 to TRBJ2-1; 13 bases align to TRBD2. CDR3 length equals 17 residues. Losses at the gene ends were 3 bases for V and 0 bases for J; bases not matched to a gene: 3. The V gene's germline CDR1 is SGDLS and CDR2 YYNGEE. CDR3 sequence reads: CASSGGTSGVSYNEQFF. The CDR3 DNA reads TGTGCCAGCAGCGGGGGGACTAGCGGGGTCTCCTACAATGAGCAGTTCTTC.

The rearrangement uses TRBV5-1 and TRBJ2-3; D not certain. This CDR3 has 13 amino acids. The germline CDR1 and CDR2 sequences are SGHRS and YFSETQ. The V end was cut by 4 bases, the J end by 1 base, with 7 bases between. The DNA of the CDR3 is TGCGCCAGCAGCGCCCAGGGCACAGATACGCAGTATTTT. Its translation is CASSAQGTDTQYF.

This clone was recorded once. The chain uses TRBV7-2 and TRBJ1-2; D gene uncertain. Germline CDR1 and CDR2: SGHTA and FQGNSA. There are 16 residues in the CDR3. V lost 0 bases to trimming and J lost 5 bases, with 16 bases between them. CDR3 bases: TGTGCCAGCAGCTTAGCTTTAGCCGGACGGGATTATGGCTACACCTTC. Translation: CASSLALAGRDYGYTF.

This clone was recorded once. The genes are TRBV6-4 and TRBJ2-7; D may be TRBD1 (5 bases). Trimming left V 6 bases short and J 0 bases short, with 12 bases between. Germline loops: CDR1 MRHNA, CDR2 SNTAGT. This CDR3 is built from 14 residues. DNA of the CDR3: TGTGCCAGCAGACCCGACAGATTCTCCTACGAGCAGTACTTC. It translates to CASRPDRFSYEQYF.

V is TRBV2 and J is TRBJ2-6, with a weak D call TRBD1 (6 bases). Trimming removed 2 bases from V and 0 bases from J, with 11 bases in between. The CDR3 contains 17 residues. The germline CDR1 and CDR2 sequences are SNHLY and FYNNEI. The CDR3 sequence: CASSELQGYSGANVLTF. CDR3 nucleotides: TGTGCCAGCAGTGAACTACAGGGATACTCTGGGGCCAACGTCCTGACTTTC.

This chain connects TRBV29-1 to TRBJ1-4; tentative D call: TRBD1 (5 bases). Germline assignment: CDR1 SQVTM and CDR2 ANQGSEA. Trimming pared 6 bases from V and 1 base from J, leaving 6 bases between. The CDR3 is 12 residues long. DNA of the CDR3: TGCAGCGTGGGGGGAACTAATGAAAAACTGTTTTTT. It encodes CSVGGTNEKLFF.

The V gene is TRBV4-1, the J gene TRBJ2-1; D gene unclear. The CDR3 contains 13 residues. V was trimmed by 2 bases and J by 9 bases, leaving 11 bases between them. Germline CDR1 reads MGHRA; CDR2 reads YSYEKL. The CDR3 DNA sequence: TGCGCCAGCAGCCAACCTTTAGCCGGTGAGCAGTTCTTC. It codes for CASSQPLAGEQFF.

This chain connects TRBV28 to TRBJ2-7; 9 bases match TRBD2. The CDR3 has 15 residues. Germline trimming cut 2 bases from V and 4 bases from J; bases unmatched to any gene: 6. Germline loops: CDR1 MDHEN, CDR2 SYDVKM. The CDR3 DNA follows: TGTGCCAGCAGTTTACAGGCGGGAGGGGGTTACGAGCAGTACTTC. Its translation: CASSLQAGGGYEQYF.

This clone is a singleton in its sample. CDR3 DNA: TGTGCCAGCAGTGACGTGGGGGCGCAGTATTTT. This translates into CASSDVGAQYF. This chain uses TRBV25-1 with TRBJ2-3; either TRBD1 or TRBD2 may supply D (5 bases each). The germline gives CDR1 MGHDK, CDR2 SYGVNS. The CDR3 runs 11 residues. The ends were cut back, 3 bases at V and 10 bases at J, with 8 bases in the middle.